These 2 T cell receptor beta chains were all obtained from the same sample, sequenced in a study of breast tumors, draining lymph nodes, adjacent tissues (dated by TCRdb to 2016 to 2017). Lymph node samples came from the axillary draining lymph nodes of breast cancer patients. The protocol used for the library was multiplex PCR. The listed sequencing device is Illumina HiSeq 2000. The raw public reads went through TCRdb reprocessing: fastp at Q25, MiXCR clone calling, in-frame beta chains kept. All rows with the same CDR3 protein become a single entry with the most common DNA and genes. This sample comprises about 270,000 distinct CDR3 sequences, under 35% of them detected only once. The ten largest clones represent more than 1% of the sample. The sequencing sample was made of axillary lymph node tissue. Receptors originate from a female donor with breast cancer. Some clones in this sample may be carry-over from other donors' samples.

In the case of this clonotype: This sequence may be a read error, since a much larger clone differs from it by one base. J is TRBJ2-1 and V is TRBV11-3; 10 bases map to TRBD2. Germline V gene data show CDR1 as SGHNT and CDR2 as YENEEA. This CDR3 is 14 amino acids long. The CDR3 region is CASRLLAGHNGQFF. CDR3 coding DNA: TGTGCCAGCAGACTACTAGCGGGACACAATGGGCAGTTCTTC.

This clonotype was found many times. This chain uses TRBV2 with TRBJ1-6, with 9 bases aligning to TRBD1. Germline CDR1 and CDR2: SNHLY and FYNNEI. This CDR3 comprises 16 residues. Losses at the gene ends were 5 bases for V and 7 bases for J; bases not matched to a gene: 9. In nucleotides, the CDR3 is TGTGCCAGCAGTCGAACCGGGACAGGGATAAATTCACCCCTCCACTTT. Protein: CASSRTGTGINSPLHF.